Described below is a single T cell receptor beta chain sequence and its context. Antigen: not known. The source material, RNA transcripts, was used to amplify TCR beta CDR3 regions. Primed by the HTBI set, a first-round RT-PCR was run on the TCR CDR3. TCRdb used MiXCR to reprocess the multiplex PCR reads, holding one entry per CDR3 protein. The table has some 510,000 distinct CDR3 sequences, around 21% seen once; the top ten hold around 27%. The data are from a study of T cells in Graves' hyperthyroidism and ophthalmopathy. Study-wide results and limits: From stable hyperthyroidism, ophthalmopathy was set apart by a 13 V-J model.

The patients, who ranged from 18 to 65 in age, presented with newly diagnosed hyperthyroidism lasting under 2 months. Any patient presenting with uncontrolled infection, other autoimmune disease, pregnancy or lactation was left out. V shed 1 base and J shed 0 bases, with 15 bases lying between them. The CDR3 sequence is 17 residues long. Germline-derived CDR1 and CDR2 are SGHTA and FQGTGA. The V and J genes are TRBV7-3 and TRBJ1-1; TRBD1 might be the D (5 bases). The TCR originated in a man aged 18 to 29 with Graves' hyperthyroidism. The source material was blood. In DNA form, the CDR3 reads TGTGCCAGCAGCTTAAATCCAGGGTCCCCCATGAACACTGAAGCTTTCTTT. This sequence encodes CASSLNPGSPMNTEAFF.